This entry is about one T cell receptor (beta chain). What it recognizes is unknown. CDR1 KGHSH and CDR2 LQKENI come from the germline V gene. Between the trimmed V and J ends, which lost 0 bases and 4 bases, there was a span of 7 bases. This CDR3 has 14 residues. Sequenced by immunoSEQ multiplex PCR; TCRdb stores in-frame clones only, minus some. The table has some 99,000 clones, 85% to 90% seen once. These data originate in a study of cytomegalovirus exposure and HLA in healthy donors. About the study: A later analysis reported the 120 or so validation repertoires used the same platform as the 666 first-cohort repertoires. Study findings and constraints: The study designated 150 or so TCR beta chains cytomegalovirus-associated. Within the approximately 120 validation repertoires, first-cohort TCR clusters tended to co-occur, according to a later analysis.

The chain links TRBV18 to TRBJ2-1, with a weak D call TRBD1 (5 bases). This TCR derives from a woman under 30 in good health and CMV-seronegative. Sequencing input: PBMCs. CDR3 nucleotides: TGTGCCAGCTCACCACCAGGGGTGTACAATGAGCAGTTCTTC. Translated: CASSPPGVYNEQFF.